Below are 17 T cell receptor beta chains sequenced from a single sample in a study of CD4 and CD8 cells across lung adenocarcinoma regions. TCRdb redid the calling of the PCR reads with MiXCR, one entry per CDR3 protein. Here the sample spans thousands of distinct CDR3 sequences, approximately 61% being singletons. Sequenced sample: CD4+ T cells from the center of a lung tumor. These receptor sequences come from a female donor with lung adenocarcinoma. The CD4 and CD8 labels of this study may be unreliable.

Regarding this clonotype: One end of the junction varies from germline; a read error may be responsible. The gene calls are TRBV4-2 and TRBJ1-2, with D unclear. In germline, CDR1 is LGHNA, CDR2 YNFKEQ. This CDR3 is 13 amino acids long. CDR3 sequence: CASSQGANSGYFF. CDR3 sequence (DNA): TGTGCCAGCAGCCAAGGTGCTAACTCTGGCTACTTCTTC.

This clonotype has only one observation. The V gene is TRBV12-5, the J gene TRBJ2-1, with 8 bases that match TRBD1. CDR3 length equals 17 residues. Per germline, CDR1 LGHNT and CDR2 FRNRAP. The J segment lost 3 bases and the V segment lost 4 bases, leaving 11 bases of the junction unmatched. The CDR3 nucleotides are TGTGCTAGTGGTTCCTCCCCGAGGACAGGGCTCTACAATGAGCAGTTCTTC. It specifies CASGSSPRTGLYNEQFF.

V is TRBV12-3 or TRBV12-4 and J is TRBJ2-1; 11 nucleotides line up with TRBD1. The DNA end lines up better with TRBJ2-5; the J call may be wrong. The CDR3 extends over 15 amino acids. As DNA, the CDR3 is TGTGCCAGCAGCCTCGGACAGGGGGCTAAAGAGACCCAGTACTTC. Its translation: CASSLGQGAKETQYF.

CDR3 amino acids: CASKTVTTQETQYF. The CDR3 nucleotides read TGTGCCAGCAAGACGGTGACTACCCAAGAGACCCAGTACTTC. The chain recombines TRBV6-1 with TRBJ2-1; perhaps TRBD2 as D (5 bases). The J call may not be correct, given that the DNA end is closer to TRBJ2-5. Germline lookup yields CDR1 MNHNS and CDR2 SASEGT. The CDR3 extends over 14 amino acids.

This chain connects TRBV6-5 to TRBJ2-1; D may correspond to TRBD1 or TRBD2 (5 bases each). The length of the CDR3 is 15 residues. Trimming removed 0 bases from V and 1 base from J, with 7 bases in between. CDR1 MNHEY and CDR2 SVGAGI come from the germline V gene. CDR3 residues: CASSYSGDSYNEQFF. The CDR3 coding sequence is TGTGCCAGCAGTTACTCGGGGGATTCCTACAATGAGCAGTTCTTC.

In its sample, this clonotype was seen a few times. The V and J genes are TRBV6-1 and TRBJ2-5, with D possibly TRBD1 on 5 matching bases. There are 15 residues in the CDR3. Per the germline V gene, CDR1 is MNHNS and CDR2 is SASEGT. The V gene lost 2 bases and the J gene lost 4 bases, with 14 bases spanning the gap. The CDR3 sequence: CASSEQGSWGETQYF. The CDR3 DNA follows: TGTGCCAGCAGTGAACAGGGTTCGTGGGGAGAGACCCAGTACTTC.

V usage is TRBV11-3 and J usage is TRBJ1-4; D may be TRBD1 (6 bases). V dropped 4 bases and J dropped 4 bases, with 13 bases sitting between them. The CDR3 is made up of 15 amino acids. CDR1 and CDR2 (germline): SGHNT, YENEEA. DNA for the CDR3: TGTGCCAGCAGCTCATCAGGGGCCTATAATGAAAAACTGTTTTTT. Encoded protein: CASSSSGAYNEKLFF.

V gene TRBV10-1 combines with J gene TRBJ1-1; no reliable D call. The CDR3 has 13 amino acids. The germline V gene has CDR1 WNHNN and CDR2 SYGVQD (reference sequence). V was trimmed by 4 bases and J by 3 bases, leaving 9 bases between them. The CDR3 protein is CASSGPGDTEAFF. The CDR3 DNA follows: TGCGCCAGCAGTGGGCCCGGGGACACTGAAGCTTTCTTT.

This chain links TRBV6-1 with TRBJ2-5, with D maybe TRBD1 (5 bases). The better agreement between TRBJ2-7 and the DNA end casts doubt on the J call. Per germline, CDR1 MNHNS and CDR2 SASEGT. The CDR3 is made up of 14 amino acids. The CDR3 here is CASSEGGGDYEQYF. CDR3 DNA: TGTGCCAGCAGTGAAGGGGGCGGAGACTACGAGCAGTACTTC.

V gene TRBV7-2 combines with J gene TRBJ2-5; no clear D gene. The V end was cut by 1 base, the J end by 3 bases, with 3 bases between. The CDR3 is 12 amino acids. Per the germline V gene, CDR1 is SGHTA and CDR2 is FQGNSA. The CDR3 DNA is TGTGCCAGCAGCTTAGTTAAAGAGACCCAGTACTTC. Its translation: CASSLVKETQYF. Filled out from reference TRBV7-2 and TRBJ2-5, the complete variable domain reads GAGVSQSPSNKVTEKGKDVELRCDPISGHTALYWYRQSLGQGLEFLIYFQGNSAPDKSGLPSDRFSAERTGGSVSTLTIQRTQQEDSAVYLCASSLVKETQYFGPGTRLLVL.

The CDR3 loop reads CASRTRGNNDYEQYF. The CDR3 bases are TGTGCCAGCAGAACCAGGGGGAATAATGACTACGAGCAGTACTTC. This chain connects TRBV6-1 to TRBJ2-7; 7 nucleotides match TRBD1. V lost 6 bases to trimming and J lost 3 bases; unmatched junction nucleotides: 11. Germline CDR1 reads MNHNS; CDR2 reads SASEGT. There are 15 residues in the CDR3.

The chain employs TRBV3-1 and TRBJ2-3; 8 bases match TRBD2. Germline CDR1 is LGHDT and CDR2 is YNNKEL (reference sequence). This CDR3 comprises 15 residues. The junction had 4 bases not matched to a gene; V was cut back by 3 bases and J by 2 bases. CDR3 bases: TGTGCCAGCAGCCACCCTAGCGGGTCCACAGATACGCAGTATTTT. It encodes CASSHPSGSTDTQYF.

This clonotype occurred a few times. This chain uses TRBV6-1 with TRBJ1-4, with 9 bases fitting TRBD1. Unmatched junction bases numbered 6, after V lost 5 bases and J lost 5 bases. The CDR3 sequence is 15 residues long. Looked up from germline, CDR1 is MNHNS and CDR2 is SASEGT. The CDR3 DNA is TGTGCCAGCAGTAGCCCGACAGGGGGAAATGAAAAACTGTTTTTT. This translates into CASSSPTGGNEKLFF.

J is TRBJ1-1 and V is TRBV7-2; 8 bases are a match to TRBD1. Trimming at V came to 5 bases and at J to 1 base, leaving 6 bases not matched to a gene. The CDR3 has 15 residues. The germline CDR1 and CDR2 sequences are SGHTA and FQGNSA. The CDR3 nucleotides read TGTGCCAGCAGCCGAGGACAGGGTACGAACACTGAAGCTTTCTTT. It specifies CASSRGQGTNTEAFF.

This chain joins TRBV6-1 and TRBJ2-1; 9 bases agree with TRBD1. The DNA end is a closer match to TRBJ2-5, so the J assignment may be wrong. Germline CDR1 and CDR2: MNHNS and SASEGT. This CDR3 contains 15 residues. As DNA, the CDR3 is TGTGCCAGCACCCGAGGCGGGACAGGGAAAGAGACCCAGTACTTC. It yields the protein CASTRGGTGKETQYF.

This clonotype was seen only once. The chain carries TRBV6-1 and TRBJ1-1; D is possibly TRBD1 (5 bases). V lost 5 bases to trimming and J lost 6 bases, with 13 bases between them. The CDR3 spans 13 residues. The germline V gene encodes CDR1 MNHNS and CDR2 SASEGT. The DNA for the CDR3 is TGTGCCAGCAGTAGTCAGGGATTCGCTGAAGCTTTCTTT. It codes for CASSSQGFAEAFF.

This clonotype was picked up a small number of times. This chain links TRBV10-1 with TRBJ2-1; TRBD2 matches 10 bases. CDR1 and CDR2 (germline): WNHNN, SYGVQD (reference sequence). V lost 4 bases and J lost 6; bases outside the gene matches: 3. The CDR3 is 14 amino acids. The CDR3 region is CASSGASGSNEQFF. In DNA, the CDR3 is TGCGCCAGCAGTGGGGCTAGCGGGAGCAATGAGCAGTTCTTC.